This T cell receptor (beta chain) was recorded in a study of cytomegalovirus exposure and HLA in healthy donors. Study context: An earlier analysis found some 100 million unique TCR beta sequences from roughly 170 million T cells.

The study, taken as a whole, reports: It was shown in a later analysis that HLA-associated TCR beta chains were more clonally expanded than other, equally common chains.

As to this clone: The antigen remains unidentified.

Use of 60 Vbeta and 13 Jbeta primers characterized the PCR. Clones were read by immunoSEQ multiplex PCR, and TCRdb kept only the in-frame ones, dropping some. This table holds 150,000 to 200,000 clones, around four fifths found once. The germline V gene has CDR1 PRHDT and CDR2 FYEKMQ (reference sequence). The CDR3 covers 17 residues. The chain carries TRBV13 and TRBJ2-5; 12 bases map to TRBD2. Gene TRBJ2-7 matches the end of the DNA better, so the J call may be wrong. The sequence was obtained from a man between 18 and 29 years old in good health and CMV-seropositive. Source material: PBMCs. CDR3 amino acids: CASSLVETSGSFGEQYF. The CDR3 nucleotides read TGTGCCAGCAGCTTAGTCGAGACTAGCGGGAGTTTTGGCGAGCAGTACTTC.